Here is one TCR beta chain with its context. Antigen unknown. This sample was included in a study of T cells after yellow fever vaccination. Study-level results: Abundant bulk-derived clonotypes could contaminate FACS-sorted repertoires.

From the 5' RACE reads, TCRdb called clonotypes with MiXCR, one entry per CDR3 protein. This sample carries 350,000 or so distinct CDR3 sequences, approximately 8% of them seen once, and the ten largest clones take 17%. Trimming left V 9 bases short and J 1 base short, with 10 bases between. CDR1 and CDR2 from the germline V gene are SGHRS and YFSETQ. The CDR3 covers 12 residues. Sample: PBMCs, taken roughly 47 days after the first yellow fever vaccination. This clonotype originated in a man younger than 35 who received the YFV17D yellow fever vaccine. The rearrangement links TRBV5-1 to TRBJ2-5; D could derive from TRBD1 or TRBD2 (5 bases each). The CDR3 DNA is TGCGCCACCCGGGGCGGCCAAGAGACCCAGTACTTC. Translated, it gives CATRGGQETQYF.